These T cell receptor beta chains were read from a single sample in a study of T cell responses to AZD1222 COVID-19 vaccine. Some clones are missing from TCRdb's copy, which holds only in-frame ones; the method was immunoSEQ multiplex PCR. The profile shows about 45,000 clones, around 81% of them singletons. Material: peripheral blood, obtained on day 0 of AZD1222 vaccination. The receptors derive from an adult in good health. CDR3s include the opening cysteine and the closing phenylalanine or tryptophan. The order of the fields is clone size, V gene, D gene, J gene, CDR3 DNA, CDR3 protein. The D gene is left open where the match is weak. A row's size may be missing; if present it is once, few, many or a size class.

abundance: .
v_gene: TRBV28
d_gene: TRBD1
j_gene: TRBJ1-2
CDR3nt: TGTGCCAGCAGGACAGGGAACTATGGCTACACCTTC
CDR3aa: CASRTGNYGYTF

abundance: once
v_gene: TRBV3-1/TRBV3-2
d_gene: .
j_gene: TRBJ1-5
CDR3nt: TGTGCCAGCAGCCAGGGAATCAACAGGGTCAGTCAGCCCCAGCATTTT
CDR3aa: CASSQGINRVSQPQHF

abundance: once
v_gene: TRBV5-1
d_gene: .
j_gene: TRBJ2-7
CDR3nt: TGCGCCAGCAGCTTGGTCGGGGGAGGAAGCTCCTACGAGCAGTACTTC
CDR3aa: CASSLVGGGSSYEQYF

abundance: .
v_gene: TRBV13
d_gene: TRBD1
j_gene: TRBJ1-1
CDR3nt: TGTGCCAGCAGCTCGACAGGGGGCTGGATGGACACTGAAGCTTTCTTT
CDR3aa: CASSSTGGWMDTEAFF

abundance: .
v_gene: TRBV28
d_gene: .
j_gene: TRBJ2-2
CDR3nt: TGTGCCAGCAGACCGGGCAGGAACACCGGGGAGCTGTTTTTT
CDR3aa: CASRPGRNTGELFF

abundance: .
v_gene: TRBV9
d_gene: .
j_gene: TRBJ2-5
CDR3nt: TGTGCCAGCAGCGCGGCCCCAGGCCCGTTCACCCAGTACTTC
CDR3aa: CASSAAPGPFTQYF

abundance: few
v_gene: TRBV28
d_gene: .
j_gene: TRBJ1-2
CDR3nt: TGTGCCAGCAGTTCCTGGATTAACTATGGCTACACCTTC
CDR3aa: CASSSWINYGYTF

abundance: few
v_gene: TRBV19
d_gene: .
j_gene: TRBJ2-7
CDR3nt: TGTGCCAGTAGTCCAACTACAGGGTCCGAGCAGTACTTC
CDR3aa: CASSPTTGSEQYF

abundance: .
v_gene: TRBV28
d_gene: TRBD1
j_gene: TRBJ1-1
CDR3nt: TGTGCCAGCACCTTAGACAGGGTGGGTGAAGCTTTCTTT
CDR3aa: CASTLDRVGEAFF

abundance: .
v_gene: TRBV5-4
d_gene: TRBD1
j_gene: TRBJ2-1
CDR3nt: TGTGCCAGCAGCTTACTCGGGCAGGGGGATGGTGAGCAGTTCTTC
CDR3aa: CASSLLGQGDGEQFF

abundance: few
v_gene: TRBV7-9
d_gene: .
j_gene: TRBJ1-6
CDR3nt: TGTGCCAGCAGCCGACAGGATGATAATTCACCCCTCCACTTT
CDR3aa: CASSRQDDNSPLHF

abundance: .
v_gene: TRBV5-1
d_gene: TRBD1
j_gene: TRBJ1-1
CDR3nt: TGCGCCAGCACCGGGACAGGGTCGGGAGCTTTCTTT
CDR3aa: CASTGTGSGAFF

abundance: .
v_gene: TRBV19
d_gene: .
j_gene: TRBJ1-1
CDR3nt: TGTGCCAGTAGTACAGGACGGACAGCGGATGACACTGAAGCTTTCTTT
CDR3aa: CASSTGRTADDTEAFF

abundance: .
v_gene: TRBV30
d_gene: .
j_gene: TRBJ1-1
CDR3nt: TGTGCCTGGAGTGATGATGAATCTGAAGCTTTCTTT
CDR3aa: CAWSDDESEAFF

abundance: .
v_gene: TRBV30
d_gene: .
j_gene: TRBJ1-2
CDR3nt: TGTGCCTGGGAAGGTGGCTATGGCTACACCTTC
CDR3aa: CAWEGGYGYTF

abundance: .
v_gene: TRBV5-1
d_gene: .
j_gene: TRBJ2-2
CDR3nt: TGCGCCAGCGGATGGGGGGACGCGAACACCGGGGAGCTGTTTTTT
CDR3aa: CASGWGDANTGELFF

abundance: .
v_gene: TRBV6-2/TRBV6-3
d_gene: .
j_gene: TRBJ1-2
CDR3nt: TGTGCCAGCAGTTCTCCGACAGGCGGGGGCCGCCTTTCTAACTATGGCTACACCTTC
CDR3aa: CASSSPTGGGRLSNYGYTF

abundance: .
v_gene: TRBV5-1
d_gene: .
j_gene: TRBJ2-5
CDR3nt: TGCGCCAGCAGCTCAAACACCGGGCCCATGGGGACCCAGTACTTC
CDR3aa: CASSSNTGPMGTQYF

abundance: .
v_gene: TRBV6-5
d_gene: TRBD1
j_gene: TRBJ1-1
CDR3nt: TGTGCCAGCAGCCTGGGACAGTCTACGAACACTGAAGCTTTCTTT
CDR3aa: CASSLGQSTNTEAFF

abundance: .
v_gene: TRBV28
d_gene: .
j_gene: TRBJ1-6
CDR3nt: TGTGCCAGCACCTTGGGTTGGGCGGACGCCTATAATTCACCCCTCCACTTT
CDR3aa: CASTLGWADAYNSPLHF

abundance: once
v_gene: TRBV18
d_gene: TRBD1
j_gene: TRBJ2-7
CDR3nt: TGTGCCAGCTCGCGTTCCGGGACAGATCTCGGAAACTACGAGCAGTACTTC
CDR3aa: CASSRSGTDLGNYEQYF

abundance: .
v_gene: TRBV4-2
d_gene: .
j_gene: TRBJ2-7
CDR3nt: TGTGCCAGCACCCTAAATCCGGGACCTTCCTACGAGCAGTACTTC
CDR3aa: CASTLNPGPSYEQYF

abundance: .
v_gene: TRBV11-2
d_gene: .
j_gene: TRBJ2-3
CDR3nt: TGTGCCAGCAGCTTAGTGGGAACTAGCACAGATACGCAGTATTTT
CDR3aa: CASSLVGTSTDTQYF

abundance: .
v_gene: TRBV11-2
d_gene: .
j_gene: TRBJ2-7
CDR3nt: TGTGCCAGCAGACCTGACAGGTTCCCCCACTACGAGCAGTACTTC
CDR3aa: CASRPDRFPHYEQYF

abundance: .
v_gene: TRBV11-2
d_gene: .
j_gene: TRBJ2-5
CDR3nt: TGTGCCAGCAGCTTGGCCGAACAAGAGACCCAGTACTTC
CDR3aa: CASSLAEQETQYF

abundance: once
v_gene: TRBV28
d_gene: .
j_gene: TRBJ1-2
CDR3nt: TGTGCCACTTCGGATTTAAACTATGGCTACACCTTC
CDR3aa: CATSDLNYGYTF

abundance: .
v_gene: TRBV19
d_gene: .
j_gene: TRBJ1-2
CDR3nt: TGTGCCAGTGAACAGGGTCCTCACTATGGCTACACCTTC
CDR3aa: CASEQGPHYGYTF

abundance: .
v_gene: TRBV2
d_gene: .
j_gene: TRBJ2-7
CDR3nt: TGTGCCAGCAGTGATAGAGGCCGCCTACCCTTCTACGAGCAGTACTTC
CDR3aa: CASSDRGRLPFYEQYF

abundance: .
v_gene: TRBV5-4
d_gene: .
j_gene: TRBJ2-3
CDR3nt: TGTGCCAGCAGTCAGGCTAACACAGATACGCAGTATTTT
CDR3aa: CASSQANTDTQYF

abundance: .
v_gene: TRBV28
d_gene: TRBD1
j_gene: TRBJ1-2
CDR3nt: TGTGCCAGCAGGCTACTGACCCGGGACAGGGCTAACTATGGCTACACCTTC
CDR3aa: CASRLLTRDRANYGYTF

abundance: .
v_gene: TRBV7-8
d_gene: .
j_gene: TRBJ2-5
CDR3nt: TGTGCCAGCAGCCCGGGGCTCCAAGAGACCCAGTACTTC
CDR3aa: CASSPGLQETQYF